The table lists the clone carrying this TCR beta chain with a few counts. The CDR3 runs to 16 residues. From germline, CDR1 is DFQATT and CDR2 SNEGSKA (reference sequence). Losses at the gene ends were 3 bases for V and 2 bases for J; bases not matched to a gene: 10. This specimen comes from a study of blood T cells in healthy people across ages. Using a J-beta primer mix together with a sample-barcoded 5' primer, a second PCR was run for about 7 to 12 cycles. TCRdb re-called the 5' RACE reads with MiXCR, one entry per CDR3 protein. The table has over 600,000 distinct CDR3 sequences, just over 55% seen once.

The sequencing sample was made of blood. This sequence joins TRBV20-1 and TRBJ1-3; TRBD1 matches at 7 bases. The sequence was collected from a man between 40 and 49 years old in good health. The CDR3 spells CSARGLGTAPGNTIYF. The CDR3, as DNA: TGCAGTGCTAGGGGTCTAGGGACAGCTCCTGGAAACACCATATATTTT.